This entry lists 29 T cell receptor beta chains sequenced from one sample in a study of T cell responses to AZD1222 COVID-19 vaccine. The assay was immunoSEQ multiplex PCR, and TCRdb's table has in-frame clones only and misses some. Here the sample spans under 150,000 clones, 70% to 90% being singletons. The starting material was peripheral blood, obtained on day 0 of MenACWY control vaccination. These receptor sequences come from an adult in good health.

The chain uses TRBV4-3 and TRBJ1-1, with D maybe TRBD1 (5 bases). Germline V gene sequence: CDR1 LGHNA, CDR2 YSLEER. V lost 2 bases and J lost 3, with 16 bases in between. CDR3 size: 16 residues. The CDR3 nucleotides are TGCGCCAGCAGCCAAAGGGGCCCTGCAATTGACACTGAAGCTTTCTTT. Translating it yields CASSQRGPAIDTEAFF.

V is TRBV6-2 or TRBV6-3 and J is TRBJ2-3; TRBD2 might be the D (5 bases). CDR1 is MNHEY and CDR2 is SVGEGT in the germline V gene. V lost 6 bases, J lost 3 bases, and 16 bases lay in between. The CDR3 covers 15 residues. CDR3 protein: CASSLLSARTDTQYF. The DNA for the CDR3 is TGTGCCAGCAGCTTACTTAGCGCTAGGACAGATACGCAGTATTTT.

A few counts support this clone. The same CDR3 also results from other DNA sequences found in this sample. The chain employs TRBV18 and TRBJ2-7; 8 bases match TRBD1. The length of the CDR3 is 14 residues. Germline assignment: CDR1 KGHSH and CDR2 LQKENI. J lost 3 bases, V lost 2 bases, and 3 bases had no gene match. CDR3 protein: CASSPGTGYYEQYF. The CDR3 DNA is TGTGCCAGCTCACCAGGGACAGGATACTACGAGCAGTACTTC.

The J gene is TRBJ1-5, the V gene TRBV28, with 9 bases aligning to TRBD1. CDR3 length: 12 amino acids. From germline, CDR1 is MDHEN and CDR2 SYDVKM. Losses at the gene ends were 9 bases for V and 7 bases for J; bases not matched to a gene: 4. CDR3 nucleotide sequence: TGTGCCAGTAGAACAGGGGGCCAGCCCCAGCATTTT. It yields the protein CASRTGGQPQHF.

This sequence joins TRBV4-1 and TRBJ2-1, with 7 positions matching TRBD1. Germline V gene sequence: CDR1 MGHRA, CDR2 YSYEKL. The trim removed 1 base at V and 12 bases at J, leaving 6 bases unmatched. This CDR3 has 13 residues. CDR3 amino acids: CASSQVTGSGQFF. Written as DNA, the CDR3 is TGCGCCAGCAGCCAAGTGACAGGGTCTGGGCAGTTCTTC.

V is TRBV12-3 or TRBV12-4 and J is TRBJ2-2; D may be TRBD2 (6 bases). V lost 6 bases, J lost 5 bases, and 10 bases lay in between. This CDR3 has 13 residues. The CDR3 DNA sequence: TGTGCCAGCAGCTACGGACTAACCGGGGAGCTGTTTTTT. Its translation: CASSYGLTGELFF.

CDR3 sequence reads: CASGIRGFGEKLFF. The DNA for the CDR3 is TGTGCCAGCGGCATCCGGGGGTTCGGGGAAAAACTGTTTTTT. This rearrangement joins TRBV7-9 to TRBJ1-4; tentatively, D is TRBD1 (5 bases). The CDR3 covers 14 residues. Per the germline V gene, CDR1 is SEHNR and CDR2 is FQNEAQ (reference sequence). With 8 bases removed from V and 8 bases from J, the gap between germline ends came to 18 bases.

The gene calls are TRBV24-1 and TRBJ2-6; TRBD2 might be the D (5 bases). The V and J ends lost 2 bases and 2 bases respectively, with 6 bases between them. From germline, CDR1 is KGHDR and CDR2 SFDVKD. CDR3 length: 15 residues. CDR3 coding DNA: TGTGCCACCAGTGATTCGAGGGCTGGGGCCAACGTCCTGACTTTC. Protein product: CATSDSRAGANVLTF.

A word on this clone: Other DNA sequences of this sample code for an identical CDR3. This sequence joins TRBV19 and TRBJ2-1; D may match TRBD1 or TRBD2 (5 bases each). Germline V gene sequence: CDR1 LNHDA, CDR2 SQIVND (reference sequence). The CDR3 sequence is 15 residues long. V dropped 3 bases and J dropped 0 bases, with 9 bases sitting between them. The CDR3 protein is CASSMGESSYNEQFF. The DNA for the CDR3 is TGTGCCAGTAGTATGGGGGAGAGCTCCTACAATGAGCAGTTCTTC.

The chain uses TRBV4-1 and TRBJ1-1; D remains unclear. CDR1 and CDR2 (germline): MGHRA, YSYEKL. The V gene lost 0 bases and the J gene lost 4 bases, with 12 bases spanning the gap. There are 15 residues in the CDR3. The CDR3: CASSQDRGGLTEAFF. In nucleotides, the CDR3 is TGCGCCAGCAGCCAAGATCGAGGCGGGCTCACTGAAGCTTTCTTT.

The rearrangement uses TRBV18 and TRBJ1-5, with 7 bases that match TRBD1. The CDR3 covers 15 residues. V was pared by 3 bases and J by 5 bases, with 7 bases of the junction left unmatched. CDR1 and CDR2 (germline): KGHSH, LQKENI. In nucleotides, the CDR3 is TGTGCCAGCTCACCGGGGAGGGGGCGCGATCAGCCCCAGCATTTT. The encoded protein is CASSPGRGRDQPQHF. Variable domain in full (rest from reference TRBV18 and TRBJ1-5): NAGVMQNPRHLVRRRGQEARLRCSPMKGHSHVYWYRQLPEEGLKFMVYLQKENIIDESGMPKERFSAEFPKEGPSILRIQQVVRGDSAAYFCASSPGRGRDQPQHFGDGTRLSIL.

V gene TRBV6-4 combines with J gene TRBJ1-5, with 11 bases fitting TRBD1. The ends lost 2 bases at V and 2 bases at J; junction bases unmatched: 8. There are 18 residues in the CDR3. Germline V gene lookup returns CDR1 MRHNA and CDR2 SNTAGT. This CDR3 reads CASSDPRTGGNRNQPQHF. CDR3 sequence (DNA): TGTGCCAGCAGTGACCCACGGACAGGGGGCAATCGCAATCAGCCCCAGCATTTT.

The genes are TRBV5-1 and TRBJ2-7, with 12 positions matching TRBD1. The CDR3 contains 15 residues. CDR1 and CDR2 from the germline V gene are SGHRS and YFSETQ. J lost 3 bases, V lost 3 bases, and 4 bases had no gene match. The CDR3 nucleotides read TGCGCCAGCAGCTCGGGACAGGGGGCAGGCTACGAGCAGTACTTC. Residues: CASSSGQGAGYEQYF.

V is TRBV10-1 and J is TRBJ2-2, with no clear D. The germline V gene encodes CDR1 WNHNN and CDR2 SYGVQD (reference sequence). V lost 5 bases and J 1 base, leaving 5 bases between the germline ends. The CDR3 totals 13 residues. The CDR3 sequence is CASSRGNTGELFF. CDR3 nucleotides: TGCGCCAGCAGTAGAGGGAACACCGGGGAGCTGTTTTTT.

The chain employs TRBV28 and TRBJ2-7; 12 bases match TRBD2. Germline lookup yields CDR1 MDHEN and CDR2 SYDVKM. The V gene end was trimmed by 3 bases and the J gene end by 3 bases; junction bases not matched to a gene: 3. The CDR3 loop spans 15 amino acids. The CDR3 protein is CASSLGLAGFYEQYF. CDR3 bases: TGTGCCAGCAGTTTGGGACTAGCGGGCTTCTACGAGCAGTACTTC.

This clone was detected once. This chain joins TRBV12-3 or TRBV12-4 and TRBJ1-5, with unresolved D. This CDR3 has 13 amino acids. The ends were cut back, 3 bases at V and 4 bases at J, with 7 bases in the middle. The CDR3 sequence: CASSLQENQPQHF. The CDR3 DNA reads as TGTGCCAGCAGTTTGCAGGAGAATCAGCCCCAGCATTTT.

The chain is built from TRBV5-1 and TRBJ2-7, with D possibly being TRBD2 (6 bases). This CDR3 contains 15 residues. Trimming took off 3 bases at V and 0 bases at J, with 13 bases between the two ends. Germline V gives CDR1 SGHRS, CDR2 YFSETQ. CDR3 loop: CASSSFGGRSYEQYF. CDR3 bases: TGCGCCAGCAGCTCCTTTGGAGGGCGCTCCTACGAGCAGTACTTC.

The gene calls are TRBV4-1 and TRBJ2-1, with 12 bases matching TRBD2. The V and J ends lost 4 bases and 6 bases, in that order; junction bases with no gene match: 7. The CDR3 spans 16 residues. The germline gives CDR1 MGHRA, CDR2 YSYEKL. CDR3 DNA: TGCGCCAGCAGCCGTGTTCTAGCGGGGGGGCGCAATGAGCAGTTCTTC. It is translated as CASSRVLAGGRNEQFF.

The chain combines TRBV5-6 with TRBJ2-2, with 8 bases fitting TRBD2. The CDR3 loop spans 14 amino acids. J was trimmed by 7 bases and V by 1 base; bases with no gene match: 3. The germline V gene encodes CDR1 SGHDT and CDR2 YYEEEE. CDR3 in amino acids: CASSLRAGGGELFF. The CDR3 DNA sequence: TGTGCCAGCAGCTTGCGCGCGGGAGGCGGGGAGCTGTTTTTT.

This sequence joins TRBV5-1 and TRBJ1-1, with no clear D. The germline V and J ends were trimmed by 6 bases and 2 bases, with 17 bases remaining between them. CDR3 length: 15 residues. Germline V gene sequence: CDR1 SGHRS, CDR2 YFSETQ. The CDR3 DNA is TGCGCCAGCAAGGGAAGTTTCGGCCTAAACACTGAAGCTTTCTTT. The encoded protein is CASKGSFGLNTEAFF. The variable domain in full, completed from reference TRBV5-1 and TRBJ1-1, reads KAGVTQTPRYLIKTRGQQVTLSCSPISGHRSVSWYQQTPGQGLQFLFEYFSETQRNKGNFPGRFSGRQFSNSRSEMNVSTLELGDSALYLCASKGSFGLNTEAFFGQGTRLTVV.

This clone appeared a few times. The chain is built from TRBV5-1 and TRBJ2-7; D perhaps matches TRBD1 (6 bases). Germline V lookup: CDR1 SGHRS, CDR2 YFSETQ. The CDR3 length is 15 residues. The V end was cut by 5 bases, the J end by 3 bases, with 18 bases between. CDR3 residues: CASRGAGLNFYEQYF. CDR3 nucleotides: TGCGCCAGCAGGGGGGCCGGGTTAAATTTCTACGAGCAGTACTTC.

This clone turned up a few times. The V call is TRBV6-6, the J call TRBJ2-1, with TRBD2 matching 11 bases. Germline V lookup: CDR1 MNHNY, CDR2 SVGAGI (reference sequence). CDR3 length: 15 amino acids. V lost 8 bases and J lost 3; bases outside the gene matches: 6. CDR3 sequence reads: CASCASGGLYNEQFF. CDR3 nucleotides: TGTGCCAGCTGTGCTAGCGGGGGGCTCTACAATGAGCAGTTCTTC.

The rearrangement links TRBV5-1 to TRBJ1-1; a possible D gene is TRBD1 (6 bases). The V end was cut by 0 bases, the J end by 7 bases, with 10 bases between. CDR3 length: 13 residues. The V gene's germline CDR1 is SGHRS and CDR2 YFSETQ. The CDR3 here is CASSLVGASEAFF. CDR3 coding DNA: TGCGCCAGCAGCTTGGTGGGGGCTAGTGAAGCTTTCTTT.

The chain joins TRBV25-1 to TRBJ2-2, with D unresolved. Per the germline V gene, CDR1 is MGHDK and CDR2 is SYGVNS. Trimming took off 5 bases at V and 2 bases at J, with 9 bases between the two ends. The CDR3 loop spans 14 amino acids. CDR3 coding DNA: TGTGCCAGCAGTCGAAGCGATAACACCGGGGAGCTGTTTTTT. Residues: CASSRSDNTGELFF.

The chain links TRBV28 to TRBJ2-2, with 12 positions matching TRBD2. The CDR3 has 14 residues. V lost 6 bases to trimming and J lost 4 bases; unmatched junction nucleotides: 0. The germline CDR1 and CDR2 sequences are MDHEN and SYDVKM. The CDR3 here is CASRLAGGTGELFF. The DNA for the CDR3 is TGTGCCAGCAGACTAGCGGGGGGCACCGGGGAGCTGTTTTTT. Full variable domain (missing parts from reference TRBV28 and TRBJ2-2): DVKVTQSSRYLVKRTGEKVFLECVQDMDHENMFWYRQDPGLGLRLIYFSYDVKMKEKGDIPEGYSVSREKKERFSLILESASTNQTSMYLCASRLAGGTGELFFGEGSRLTVL.

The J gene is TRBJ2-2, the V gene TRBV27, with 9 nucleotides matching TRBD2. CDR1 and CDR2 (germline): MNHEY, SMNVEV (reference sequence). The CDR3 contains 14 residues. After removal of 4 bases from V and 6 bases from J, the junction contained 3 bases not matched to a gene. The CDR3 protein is CASSSSSGAGELFF. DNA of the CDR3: TGTGCCAGCAGTTCCTCTAGCGGGGCCGGGGAGCTGTTTTTT.

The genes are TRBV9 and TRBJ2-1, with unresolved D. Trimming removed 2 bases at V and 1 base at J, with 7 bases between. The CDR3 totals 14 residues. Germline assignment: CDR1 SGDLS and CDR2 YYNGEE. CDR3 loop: CASSVGGSYNEQFF. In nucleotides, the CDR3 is TGTGCCAGCAGCGTGGGCGGATCCTACAATGAGCAGTTCTTC.

The CDR3 DNA reads as TGTGCCAGTAGTATAGAGGTCAACTATGGCTACACCTTC. This encodes CASSIEVNYGYTF. V gene TRBV19 combines with J gene TRBJ1-2; D gene unclear. The CDR3 loop spans 13 amino acids. The V gene lost 0 bases and the J gene lost 2 bases, with 4 bases spanning the gap. CDR1 is LNHDA and CDR2 is SQIVND in the germline V gene (reference sequence).

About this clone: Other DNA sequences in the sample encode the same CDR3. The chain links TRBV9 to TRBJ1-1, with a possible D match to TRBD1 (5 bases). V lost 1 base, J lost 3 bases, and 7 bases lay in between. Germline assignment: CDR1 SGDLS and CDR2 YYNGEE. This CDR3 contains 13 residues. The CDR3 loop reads CASSVLGDTEAFF. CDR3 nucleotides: TGTGCCAGCAGCGTACTGGGGGACACTGAAGCTTTCTTT.